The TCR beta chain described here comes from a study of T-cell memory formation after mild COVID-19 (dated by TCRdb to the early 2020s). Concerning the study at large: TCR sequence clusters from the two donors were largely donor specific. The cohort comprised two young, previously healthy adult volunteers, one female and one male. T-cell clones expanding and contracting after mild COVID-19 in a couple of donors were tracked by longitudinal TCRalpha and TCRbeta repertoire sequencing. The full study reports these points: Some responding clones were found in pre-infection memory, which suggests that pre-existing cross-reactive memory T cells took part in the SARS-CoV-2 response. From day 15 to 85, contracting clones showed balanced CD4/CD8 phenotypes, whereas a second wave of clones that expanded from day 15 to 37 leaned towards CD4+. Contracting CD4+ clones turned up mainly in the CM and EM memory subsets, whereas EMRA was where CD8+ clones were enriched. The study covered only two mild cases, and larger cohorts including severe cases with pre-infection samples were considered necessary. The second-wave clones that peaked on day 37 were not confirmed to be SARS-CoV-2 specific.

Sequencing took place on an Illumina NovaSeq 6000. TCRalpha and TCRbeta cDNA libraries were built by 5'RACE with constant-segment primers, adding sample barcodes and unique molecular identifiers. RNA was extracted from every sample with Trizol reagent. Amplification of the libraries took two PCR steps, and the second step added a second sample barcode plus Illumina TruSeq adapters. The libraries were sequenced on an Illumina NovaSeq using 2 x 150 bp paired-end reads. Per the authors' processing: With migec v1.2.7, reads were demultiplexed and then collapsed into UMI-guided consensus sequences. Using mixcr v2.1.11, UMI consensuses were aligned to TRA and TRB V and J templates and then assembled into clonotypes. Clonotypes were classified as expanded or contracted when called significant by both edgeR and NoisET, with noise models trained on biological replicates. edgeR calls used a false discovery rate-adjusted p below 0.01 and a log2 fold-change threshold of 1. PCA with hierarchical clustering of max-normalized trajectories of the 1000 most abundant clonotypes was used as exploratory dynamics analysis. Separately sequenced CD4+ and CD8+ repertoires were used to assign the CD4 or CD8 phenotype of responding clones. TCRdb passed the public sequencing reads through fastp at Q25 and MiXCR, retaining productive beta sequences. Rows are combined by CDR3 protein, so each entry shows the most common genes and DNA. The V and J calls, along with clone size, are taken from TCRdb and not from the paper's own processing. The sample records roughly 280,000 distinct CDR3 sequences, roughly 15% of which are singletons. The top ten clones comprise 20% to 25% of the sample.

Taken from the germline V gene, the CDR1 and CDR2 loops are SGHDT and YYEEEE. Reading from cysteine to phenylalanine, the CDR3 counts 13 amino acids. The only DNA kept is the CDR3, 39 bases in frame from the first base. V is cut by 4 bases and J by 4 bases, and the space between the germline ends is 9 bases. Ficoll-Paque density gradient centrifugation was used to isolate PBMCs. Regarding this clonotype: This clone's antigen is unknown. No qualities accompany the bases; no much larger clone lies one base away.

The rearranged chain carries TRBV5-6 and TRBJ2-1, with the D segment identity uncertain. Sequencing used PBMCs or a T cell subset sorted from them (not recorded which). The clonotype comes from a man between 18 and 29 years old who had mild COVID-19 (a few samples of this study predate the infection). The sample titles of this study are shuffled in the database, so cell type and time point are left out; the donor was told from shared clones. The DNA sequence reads TGTGCCAGCAGCCCGACGGAGTACAATGAGCAGTTCTTC. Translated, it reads CASSPTEYNEQFF.